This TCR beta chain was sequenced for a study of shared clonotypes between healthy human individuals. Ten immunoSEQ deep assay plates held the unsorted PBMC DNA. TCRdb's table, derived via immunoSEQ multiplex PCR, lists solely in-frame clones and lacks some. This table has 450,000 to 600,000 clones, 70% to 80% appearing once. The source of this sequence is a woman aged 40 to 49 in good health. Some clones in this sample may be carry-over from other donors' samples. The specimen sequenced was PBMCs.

CDR3 sequence reads: CASSLGSGSSETQYF. In DNA, the CDR3 is TGCGCCAGCAGCTTGGGAAGCGGGAGTAGTGAGACCCAGTACTTC. The genes are TRBV5-1 and TRBJ2-5, with 8 bases that match TRBD2. The ends lost 0 bases at V and 5 bases at J; junction bases unmatched: 6. Germline-derived CDR1 and CDR2 are SGHRS and YFSETQ. The CDR3 is 15 amino acids.